Below are 2 T cell receptor beta chains sequenced from a single sample in a study of blood T cells in healthy people across ages. It was with a sample-barcoded 5' primer and a J-beta primer mix that a second PCR of about 6 to 12 cycles was run. TCRdb re-analysed the 5' RACE reads in MiXCR, keeping a single row per CDR3 protein. The profile shows approximately 320,000 distinct CDR3 sequences, roughly a quarter of them singletons. Sequencing used blood. Every receptor here comes from a woman in her 70s in good health.

The genes are TRBV6-5 and TRBJ2-4; weak D call: TRBD2 (5 bases). Trimming took 4 bases from V and 0 from J, leaving 10 bases between them. CDR1 is MNHEY, CDR2 SVGAGI, per germline. There are 15 residues in the CDR3. The CDR3, as DNA: TGTGCCAGCAGTTTCGGGGTTGGAGCCAAAAACATTCAGTACTTC. This sequence encodes CASSFGVGAKNIQYF.

This clonotype was seen a few times. J is TRBJ2-7 and V is TRBV28, with D perhaps TRBD1 (5 bases). Per germline, CDR1 MDHEN and CDR2 SYDVKM. Trimming shortened V by 5 bases and J by 6 bases, and 17 bases separated the two germline ends. This CDR3 has 14 residues. This CDR3 is CASSPLRMGLEQYF. CDR3 nucleotides: TGTGCCAGCAGTCCCCTCCGAATGGGGCTCGAGCAGTACTTC.